These 21 T cell receptor beta chains were sequenced from one sample in a study of early T cells in non-severe SARS-CoV-2 infection. TCRdb re-derived calls from the 5' RACE reads in MiXCR, one entry per CDR3 protein. Seen here are about 44,000 distinct CDR3 sequences, under 30% observed once, and the top ten hold just over 4.5%. The sequencing here drew on whole blood, taken at baseline. The source is an adult who was a healthcare worker with PCR-confirmed SARS-CoV-2 infection or an uninfected control (not recorded which).

The chain is built from TRBV18 and TRBJ1-6, with D possibly being TRBD1 (6 bases). This CDR3 contains 16 residues. Trimming shortened V by 2 bases and J by 10 bases, and 18 bases separated the two germline ends. In germline, CDR1 is KGHSH, CDR2 LQKENI. CDR3 nucleotide sequence: TGTGCCAGCTCACCAAGAGGAGTGGGGGCAGGCTCACCCCTCCACTTT. It translates to CASSPRGVGAGSPLHF.

The genes are TRBV19 and TRBJ2-3; tentatively, D is TRBD1 (6 bases). CDR3 length: 15 amino acids. Trimming took 3 bases from V and 0 from J, leaving 10 bases between them. Germline values: CDR1 LNHDA, CDR2 SQIVND (reference sequence). The CDR3 nucleotides read TGTGCCAGTAGTATTTGGGGGCGTAGCACAGATACGCAGTATTTT. It translates to CASSIWGRSTDTQYF.

The sample holds a few counts of this clonotype. V and J are TRBV5-6 and TRBJ1-6, with D possibly matching TRBD1 (5 bases). The CDR3 has 14 residues. Germline V gene sequence: CDR1 SGHDT, CDR2 YYEEEE. Between the trimmed V and J ends, which lost 4 bases and 10 bases, there was a span of 15 bases. CDR3 bases: TGTGCCAGCAGCCCGCGGCAGGGAGGGTCACCCCTCCACTTT. The encoded protein is CASSPRQGGSPLHF.

The V gene is TRBV6-1, the J gene TRBJ1-6; a possible D gene is TRBD1 (5 bases). CDR3 size: 16 residues. Trimming shortened V by 10 bases and J by 7 bases, and 23 bases separated the two germline ends. Germline assignment: CDR1 MNHNS and CDR2 SASEGT. The CDR3 region has the DNA TGTGCCACCTCCCGGACGGGAGGAGGGGAGAATTCACCCCTCCACTTT. This gives the protein CATSRTGGGENSPLHF.

Only a few counts were recorded for this clonotype. The V and J genes are TRBV20-1 and TRBJ2-1, with 9 bases aligning to TRBD1. Trimming took 6 bases from V and 5 from J; bases not matched to a gene: 11. The CDR3 sequence is 15 residues long. Germline V CDR1 and CDR2: DFQATT, SNEGSKA (reference sequence). The CDR3 DNA reads as TGCAGTGCAACAACCGGGACAGGGCCCCACAATGAGCAGTTCTTC. Translated, it gives CSATTGTGPHNEQFF.

The V call is TRBV10-3, the J call TRBJ2-5, with D maybe TRBD2 (5 bases). V was trimmed by 10 bases and J by 3 bases, leaving 12 bases between them. Germline lookup yields CDR1 ENHRY and CDR2 SYGVKD. CDR3 size: 12 residues. The CDR3 reads CATSDFEETQYF. The CDR3 nucleotides read TGTGCCACGTCGGACTTCGAAGAGACCCAGTACTTC.

The chain joins TRBV6-6 to TRBJ1-1, with D possibly TRBD1 on 6 matching bases. V was clipped by 4 bases and J by 1 base, with 16 bases between them. Per germline, CDR1 MNHNY and CDR2 SVGAGI (reference sequence). This CDR3 contains 16 residues. The CDR3: CASSSPRGAGNTEAFF. The DNA for the CDR3 is TGTGCCAGCAGTTCTCCACGGGGGGCCGGGAACACTGAAGCTTTCTTT.

The chain joins TRBV13 to TRBJ2-7, with D uncertain. V lost 4 bases and J lost 3, with 19 bases in between. This CDR3 is 16 amino acids long. CDR1 and CDR2 (germline): PRHDT, FYEKMQ (reference sequence). In DNA, the CDR3 is TGTGCCAGCAGCTATAGCCAGAGGTCCCTGGACTACGAGCAGTACTTC. The encoded protein is CASSYSQRSLDYEQYF.

This clonotype was recorded a few times. The chain combines TRBV10-1 with TRBJ2-1; tentative D call: TRBD1 (5 bases). The CDR3 runs to 13 residues. The germline gives CDR1 WNHNN, CDR2 SYGVQD (reference sequence). Trimming took 2 bases from V and 8 from J, leaving 10 bases between them. CDR3: CASSEARVDEQFF. The CDR3 DNA follows: TGCGCCAGCAGTGAGGCCAGGGTCGATGAGCAGTTCTTC.

This clonotype was seen a handful of times. The V and J genes are TRBV20-1 and TRBJ1-1; TRBD1 agrees at 7 bases. Losses at the gene ends were 3 bases for V and 1 base for J; bases not matched to a gene: 5. CDR1 and CDR2 (germline): DFQATT, SNEGSKA (reference sequence). The CDR3 is 14 residues long. For the CDR3, the DNA is TGCAGTGCTAGCTTGACAGGGCCGAACACTGAAGCTTTCTTT. It encodes CSASLTGPNTEAFF.

This sequence joins TRBV6-2 or TRBV6-3 and TRBJ2-3, with D possibly TRBD1 on 6 matching bases. This CDR3 comprises 15 residues. Germline V CDR1 and CDR2: MNHEY, SVGEGT. Trimming stripped 8 bases from V and 3 bases from J, with 18 bases between. CDR3 residues: CASLQPGESTDTQYF. The CDR3 coding sequence is TGTGCCAGCCTGCAACCAGGGGAGTCGACAGATACGCAGTATTTT.

This clonotype was seen a few times. The rearrangement joins TRBV7-6 to TRBJ2-2; D ambiguous. CDR1 is SGHVS and CDR2 is FNYEAQ in the germline V gene. V was clipped by 2 bases and J by 1 base, with 8 bases between them. The CDR3 consists of 15 residues. The CDR3 DNA follows: TGTGCCAGCAGCTTATTGGTACAGAACACCGGGGAGCTGTTTTTT. It yields the protein CASSLLVQNTGELFF.

This clonotype was counted ten times or more. The chain has TRBV29-1 and TRBJ1-4; TRBD1 might be the D (5 bases). CDR1 is SQVTM, CDR2 ANQGSEA, per germline. The CDR3 contains 13 residues. The V and J ends lost 6 bases and 5 bases respectively, with 13 bases between them. The CDR3 region is CSVGFRANEKLFF. Written as DNA, the CDR3 is TGCAGCGTCGGATTCAGGGCGAATGAAAAACTGTTTTTT. The full variable domain, with the rest looked up from reference TRBV29-1 and TRBJ1-4, is SAVISQKPSRDICQRGTSLTIQCQVDSQVTMMFWYRQQPGQSLTLIATANQGSEATYESGFVIDKFPISRPNLTFSTLTVSNMSPEDSSIYLCSVGFRANEKLFFGSGTQLSVL.

This chain joins TRBV7-9 and TRBJ2-7, with TRBD1 identical over 9 bases. J lost 4 bases, V lost 8 bases, and 9 bases had no gene match. CDR1 and CDR2 from the germline V gene are SEHNR and FQNEAQ (reference sequence). This CDR3 has 14 residues. CDR3 region: CASLDRGPPYEQYF. DNA of the CDR3: TGTGCCAGCTTGGACAGGGGTCCCCCATACGAGCAGTACTTC.

CDR3 loop: CASSKGAQETQYF. CDR3 DNA sequence: TGTGCCAGCAGTAAGGGGGCGCAGGAGACCCAGTACTTC. The V call is TRBV7-3, the J call TRBJ2-5; 7 nucleotides match TRBD1. This CDR3 spans 13 amino acids. After removal of 6 bases from V and 5 bases from J, the junction contained 6 bases not matched to a gene. Germline V gives CDR1 SGHTA, CDR2 FQGTGA.

DNA of the CDR3: TGTGCCAGCAGCCTACAGGGGGAAGGGTCCTACGAGCAGTACTTC. It specifies CASSLQGEGSYEQYF. The rearrangement links TRBV13 to TRBJ2-7; 8 bases are a match to TRBD1. Trimming cost V 5 bases and J 1 base; bases outside gene matches: 7. Germline CDR1 and CDR2: PRHDT and FYEKMQ (reference sequence). The CDR3 has 15 residues.

Of note for this clonotype: Its ends do not fully match the called genes, so a read error is possible. V and J are TRBV29-1 and TRBJ2-2; no reliable D call. Germline loops: CDR1 SQVTM, CDR2 ANQGSEA. CDR3 length: 12 residues. The DNA of the CDR3 is TGCAGCGTCGAAGGTCCCGGGGGGGAGCTGTTTTTT. Protein: CSVEGPGGELFF.

This chain links TRBV5-6 with TRBJ2-3; 7 bases are a match to TRBD1. Losses at the gene ends were 2 bases for V and 6 bases for J; bases not matched to a gene: 12. Germline CDR1 reads SGHDT; CDR2 reads YYEEEE. The CDR3 extends over 16 amino acids. The CDR3 coding sequence is TGTGCCAGCAGCTTTACCGGGACAGCTAGAGTCGATACGCAGTATTTT. This encodes CASSFTGTARVDTQYF. The variable domain in full, with the rest retrieved from reference TRBV5-6 and TRBJ2-3, is DAGVTQSPTHLIKTRGQQVTLRCSPKSGHDTVSWYQQALGQGPQFIFQYYEEEERQRGNFPDRFSGHQFPNYSSELNVNALLLGDSALYLCASSFTGTARVDTQYFGPGTRLTVL.

In nucleotides, the CDR3 is TGCGCCAGCACCCTTTCGGGGATTGATGGCTACACCTTC. Its protein is CASTLSGIDGYTF. The chain recombines TRBV5-1 with TRBJ1-2; D gene uncertain. In germline, CDR1 is SGHRS, CDR2 YFSETQ. The CDR3 has 13 residues. V was cut by 6 bases and J by 6 bases, with 15 bases left in between.

The chain employs TRBV15 and TRBJ2-7, with TRBD1 matching over 9 bases. Per germline, CDR1 LNHNV and CDR2 YYDKDF (reference sequence). The junction had 5 bases not matched to a gene; V was cut back by 2 bases and J by 3 bases. The CDR3 spans 15 residues. The CDR3 region has the DNA TGTGCCACCAGCAGACCGGGACAGGGCCGCTACGAGCAGTACTTC. Protein sequence: CATSRPGQGRYEQYF.

V and J are TRBV10-3 and TRBJ2-3, with 7 bases aligning to TRBD2. Losses at the gene ends were 2 bases for V and 0 bases for J; bases not matched to a gene: 2. Germline CDR1 and CDR2: ENHRY and SYGVKD. The CDR3 length is 15 residues. The DNA for the CDR3 is TGTGCCATCAGTGAGGGGCGGGGGAGCACAGATACGCAGTATTTT. Amino acids: CAISEGRGSTDTQYF.